This T cell receptor beta chain was documented in a study of cytomegalovirus exposure and HLA in healthy donors. On this clone: The junction shows a germline mismatch at one end, possibly a read error.

The CDR3 is 18 residues long. In germline, CDR1 is LGHNT, CDR2 FRNRAP. The PCR used 60 Vbeta and 13 Jbeta primers. The data were produced by immunoSEQ multiplex PCR, yet TCRdb's version contains in-frame clones alone and is incomplete. The repertoire includes around 230,000 clones, 70% to 90% of them detected once, and 0.24% sits in the top ten. Sample: PBMCs. This TCR was recovered from a girl under 10 years old in good health and CMV-seronegative. The J gene is TRBJ2-5, the V gene TRBV12-5, with 12 bases matching TRBD2. The CDR3 nucleotides read TGTGCTAGTGCCAAGGGGACTAGCGGGCCTAGGGCCCAAGAGGCCCAGTACTTC. It codes for CASAKGTSGPRAQEAQYF.